The rows below give T cell receptor beta chains drawn from one sample of a study of CD8+CD57+ T cells in acquired aplastic anemia. In TCRdb, the reads were re-called with MiXCR into one record per CDR3 protein. Found here are about 100,000 distinct CDR3 sequences, around 49% of them singletons; the top ten hold about a third. Sequenced sample: sorted CD4+, CD8+, or CD8+CD57+ T cells (not recorded which) from PBMCs. Receptors were obtained from a human donor in good health, serving as a control. Both conserved end residues are part of each CDR3. D genes are given only for firm matches. The size of a clone is reported for some rows only, either as once, few or many, or as a class for expanded clones.

CDR3 protein: CSASPTTARNNEQFF
CDR3 DNA: TGCAGTGCTAGTCCGACCACCGCTAGAAACAATGAGCAGTTCTTC
clone size: -
J gene: TRBJ2-1
V gene: TRBV20-1
D gene: -

CDR3 protein: CASSLLAGSTTGELFF
CDR3 DNA: TGCGCCAGCAGCCTCTTAGCGGGGTCAACTACCGGGGAGCTGTTTTTT
clone size: -
J gene: TRBJ2-2
V gene: TRBV5-1
D gene: TRBD2

CDR3 protein: CASSTQNEQFF
CDR3 DNA: TGTGCCAGCAGCACACAGAATGAGCAGTTCTTC
clone size: -
J gene: TRBJ2-1
V gene: TRBV5-3
D gene: -

CDR3 protein: CAIRRGRDTDTQYF
CDR3 DNA: TGTGCCATCCGACGAGGGAGAGATACAGATACGCAGTATTTT
clone size: -
J gene: TRBJ2-3
V gene: TRBV10-3
D gene: -

CDR3 protein: CATKQAQGGSPLHF
CDR3 DNA: TGTGCCACCAAGCAAGCCCAAGGGGGGTCACCCCTCCACTTT
clone size: -
J gene: TRBJ1-6
V gene: TRBV15
D gene: -

CDR3 protein: CAWSVGGGYEQYF
CDR3 DNA: TGTGCCTGGAGTGTGGGGGGGGGCTACGAGCAGTACTTC
clone size: few
J gene: TRBJ2-7
V gene: TRBV30
D gene: TRBD2

CDR3 protein: CAWSVQQLGAFF
CDR3 DNA: TGTGCCTGGAGTGTACAACAATTGGGAGCTTTCTTT
clone size: many
J gene: TRBJ1-1
V gene: TRBV30
D gene: -

CDR3 protein: CASSSSLTSGGNEQFF
CDR3 DNA: TGTGCCAGCAGCAGTTCGTTAACTAGCGGAGGCAATGAGCAGTTCTTC
clone size: once
J gene: TRBJ2-1
V gene: TRBV9
D gene: TRBD2

CDR3 protein: CASSTQGSTEAFF
CDR3 DNA: TGTGCCAGCAGTACCCAGGGGTCGACTGAAGCTTTCTTT
clone size: -
J gene: TRBJ1-1
V gene: TRBV25-1
D gene: -

CDR3 protein: CASSTTGSADTQYF
CDR3 DNA: TGTGCCAGTAGTACGACAGGGAGCGCGGATACGCAGTATTTT
clone size: few
J gene: TRBJ2-3
V gene: TRBV19
D gene: TRBD1

CDR3 protein: CASRYRLAGGSSTDTQYF
CDR3 DNA: TGTGCCAGCAGATATCGACTAGCGGGGGGCTCTAGCACAGATACGCAGTATTTT
clone size: -
J gene: TRBJ2-3
V gene: TRBV6-2/TRBV6-3
D gene: TRBD2

CDR3 protein: CATSNYPVGTGQGYTF
CDR3 DNA: TGTGCCACCAGCAACTACCCGGTGGGGACAGGGCAGGGCTACACCTTC
clone size: few
J gene: TRBJ1-2
V gene: TRBV15
D gene: TRBD1

CDR3 protein: CASSTTGTGNTIYF
CDR3 DNA: TGTGCCAGTAGCACGACCGGGACGGGAAACACCATATATTTT
clone size: -
J gene: TRBJ1-3
V gene: TRBV19
D gene: -

CDR3 protein: CASSVGTGGTYFGYTF
CDR3 DNA: TGTGCCAGCAGCGTAGGTACAGGGGGCACATATTTTGGCTACACCTTC
clone size: -
J gene: TRBJ1-2
V gene: TRBV9
D gene: TRBD1

CDR3 protein: CASSLQGATNEKLFF
CDR3 DNA: TGTGCCAGCAGCTTGCAGGGGGCGACTAATGAAAAACTGTTTTTT
clone size: few
J gene: TRBJ1-4
V gene: TRBV25-1
D gene: TRBD1

CDR3 protein: CASSPSTGMDTEAFF
CDR3 DNA: TGTGCCAGCAGTCCCTCGACAGGGATGGACACTGAAGCTTTCTTT
clone size: many
J gene: TRBJ1-1
V gene: TRBV12-3/TRBV12-4
D gene: TRBD1

CDR3 protein: CASSLGSATPLHF
CDR3 DNA: TGTGCCAGCAGCTTAGGTTCCGCCACACCCCTCCACTTT
clone size: once
J gene: TRBJ1-6
V gene: TRBV7-6
D gene: -

CDR3 protein: CASSITSGGYEQYF
CDR3 DNA: TGTGCCAGTAGTATAACTAGCGGGGGGTACGAGCAGTACTTC
clone size: -
J gene: TRBJ2-7
V gene: TRBV19
D gene: TRBD2

CDR3 protein: CASNSPTDTQYF
CDR3 DNA: TGTGCCAGCAACTCACCGACAGATACGCAGTATTTT
clone size: -
J gene: TRBJ2-3
V gene: TRBV7-2
D gene: -

CDR3 protein: CASRENNSPLHF
CDR3 DNA: TGCGCCAGCAGAGAAAATAATTCACCCCTCCACTTT
clone size: many
J gene: TRBJ1-6
V gene: TRBV10-2
D gene: -

CDR3 protein: CASSDFPAETQYF
CDR3 DNA: TGTGCCAGCAGTGACTTCCCCGCGGAGACCCAGTACTTC
clone size: many
J gene: TRBJ2-5
V gene: TRBV25-1
D gene: -

CDR3 protein: CASSLQATEAFF
CDR3 DNA: TGTGCCAGCAGCTTACAGGCAACTGAAGCTTTCTTT
clone size: -
J gene: TRBJ1-1
V gene: TRBV7-2
D gene: -

CDR3 protein: CSVVGDYNEQFF
CDR3 DNA: TGCAGCGTTGTGGGGGACTACAATGAGCAGTTCTTC
clone size: few
J gene: TRBJ2-1
V gene: TRBV29-1
D gene: -

CDR3 protein: CATSRGPGDTSYEQYF
CDR3 DNA: TGTGCCACCAGCAGAGGACCTGGGGACACCTCCTACGAGCAGTACTTC
clone size: -
J gene: TRBJ2-7
V gene: TRBV15
D gene: -

CDR3 protein: CASSFTDPSYNEQFF
CDR3 DNA: TGTGCCAGCAGTTTCACGGATCCCTCCTACAATGAGCAGTTCTTC
clone size: -
J gene: TRBJ2-1
V gene: TRBV6-5
D gene: -

CDR3 protein: CASSESSRMNTEAFF
CDR3 DNA: TGTGCCAGCAGTGAATCGAGCAGAATGAACACTGAAGCTTTCTTT
clone size: -
J gene: TRBJ1-1
V gene: TRBV25-1
D gene: -

CDR3 protein: CASSVGLGGQETQYF
CDR3 DNA: TGTGCCAGCAGCGTAGGCCTAGGGGGGCAAGAGACCCAGTACTTC
clone size: many
J gene: TRBJ2-5
V gene: TRBV9
D gene: -

CDR3 protein: CASSLEVQDANYGYTF
CDR3 DNA: TGTGCCAGCAGCTTAGAGGTTCAGGATGCTAACTATGGCTACACCTTC
clone size: few
J gene: TRBJ1-2
V gene: TRBV11-1
D gene: -

CDR3 protein: CASASQGAPTYEQYF
CDR3 DNA: TGTGCCAGCGCCTCACAGGGGGCGCCTACCTACGAGCAGTACTTC
clone size: once
J gene: TRBJ2-7
V gene: TRBV21-1
D gene: -

CDR3 protein: CASSELREGYTF
CDR3 DNA: TGTGCCAGCAGTGAACTAAGGGAAGGCTACACCTTC
clone size: once
J gene: TRBJ1-2
V gene: TRBV12-3/TRBV12-4
D gene: -

CDR3 protein: CASSLVGGEGTEAFF
CDR3 DNA: TGCGCCAGCAGCTTGGTGGGGGGCGAGGGCACTGAAGCTTTCTTT
clone size: many
J gene: TRBJ1-1
V gene: TRBV5-1
D gene: -

CDR3 protein: CASSSVEQFF
CDR3 DNA: TGTGCCAGCAGCTCAGTAGAGCAGTTCTTC
clone size: -
J gene: TRBJ2-1
V gene: TRBV2
D gene: -

CDR3 protein: CAIRGLAGGDTQYF
CDR3 DNA: TGTGCCATCAGGGGACTAGCGGGGGGAGATACGCAGTATTTT
clone size: once
J gene: TRBJ2-3
V gene: TRBV10-3
D gene: TRBD2

CDR3 protein: CASRTDGARVKAFF
CDR3 DNA: TGTGCCAGCAGAACCGACGGGGCCAGGGTAAAAGCTTTCTTT
clone size: -
J gene: TRBJ1-1
V gene: TRBV12-3/TRBV12-4
D gene: -

CDR3 protein: CDSSSTQGLVNTGELFF
CDR3 DNA: TGTGACAGCAGTAGCACGCAGGGACTCGTAAACACCGGGGAGCTGTTTTTT
clone size: -
J gene: TRBJ2-2
V gene: TRBV12-3/TRBV12-4
D gene: -

CDR3 protein: CAVASGEESGANVLTF
CDR3 DNA: TGTGCCGTAGCCAGCGGGGAGGAATCTGGGGCCAACGTCCTGACTTTC
clone size: -
J gene: TRBJ2-6
V gene: TRBV15
D gene: TRBD2

CDR3 protein: CATSRGAGALGSGLFF
CDR3 DNA: TGTGCCACCAGCAGAGGGGCGGGTGCATTGGGATCAGGACTGTTTTTT
clone size: once
J gene: TRBJ1-4
V gene: TRBV15
D gene: -

CDR3 protein: CASGLVTIEQLF
CDR3 DNA: TGTGCTAGTGGCTTGGTAACGATTGAGCAGCTCTTC
clone size: -
J gene: TRBJ2-1
V gene: TRBV12-5
D gene: -

CDR3 protein: CAILQGGHNEQFF
CDR3 DNA: TGTGCCATCCTACAGGGGGGCCACAATGAGCAGTTCTTC
clone size: many
J gene: TRBJ2-1
V gene: TRBV12-3/TRBV12-4
D gene: TRBD1

CDR3 protein: CASGPGDYYEQYF
CDR3 DNA: TGTGCCAGCGGCCCCGGGGATTACTACGAGCAGTACTTC
clone size: once
J gene: TRBJ2-7
V gene: TRBV25-1
D gene: -

CDR3 protein: CASSQAGRGGIPLHF
CDR3 DNA: TGTGCCAGCAGCCAAGCGGGAAGGGGGGGTATTCCCCTCCACTTT
clone size: -
J gene: TRBJ1-6
V gene: TRBV7-2
D gene: -

CDR3 protein: CASRQAEQYF
CDR3 DNA: TGTGCCAGCAGGCAGGCCGAGCAGTACTTC
clone size: few
J gene: TRBJ2-7
V gene: TRBV2
D gene: -

CDR3 protein: CASTPPSGEDTQYF
CDR3 DNA: TGTGCCAGCACCCCCCCCTCTGGAGAAGATACGCAGTATTTT
clone size: many
J gene: TRBJ2-3
V gene: TRBV11-2
D gene: -

CDR3 protein: CASSDRGLRSPLHF
CDR3 DNA: TGTGCCAGCAGTGACAGGGGCCTCAGATCACCCCTCCACTTT
clone size: -
J gene: TRBJ1-6
V gene: TRBV2
D gene: -

CDR3 protein: CASSFPSTDTQYF
CDR3 DNA: TGTGCCAGCAGCTTTCCGAGCACAGATACGCAGTATTTT
clone size: few
J gene: TRBJ2-3
V gene: TRBV7-2
D gene: -

CDR3 protein: CASSRGRVGGQYF
CDR3 DNA: TGTGCCAGCAGCCGGGGGCGCGTGGGCGGGCAGTACTTC
clone size: -
J gene: TRBJ2-7
V gene: TRBV25-1
D gene: -

CDR3 protein: CASSFRHSYEQYF
CDR3 DNA: TGTGCCAGCAGTTTCAGACACTCCTACGAGCAGTACTTC
clone size: -
J gene: TRBJ2-7
V gene: TRBV12-3/TRBV12-4
D gene: -

CDR3 protein: CASSLFGQGGTEAFF
CDR3 DNA: TGTGCCAGCAGTTTGTTCGGACAGGGTGGCACTGAAGCTTTCTTT
clone size: many
J gene: TRBJ1-1
V gene: TRBV2
D gene: TRBD1

CDR3 protein: CASSIGRDFVNSPLHF
CDR3 DNA: TGTGCCAGCAGTATTGGCAGGGATTTTGTTAATTCACCCCTCCACTTT
clone size: many
J gene: TRBJ1-6
V gene: TRBV27
D gene: -

CDR3 protein: CASSTTGMNTEAFF
CDR3 DNA: TGTGCCAGCAGTACGACAGGGATGAACACTGAAGCTTTCTTT
clone size: many
J gene: TRBJ1-1
V gene: TRBV2
D gene: TRBD1

CDR3 protein: CGSKREGRVEQFF
CDR3 DNA: TGCGGATCAAAGCGGGAGGGCCGAGTTGAGCAGTTCTTC
clone size: -
J gene: TRBJ2-1
V gene: TRBV29-1
D gene: TRBD2

CDR3 protein: CAWSVQGQNSPLHF
CDR3 DNA: TGTGCCTGGAGTGTCCAGGGGCAAAATTCACCCCTCCACTTT
clone size: -
J gene: TRBJ1-6
V gene: TRBV30
D gene: -

CDR3 protein: CASSADRGYEQYF
CDR3 DNA: TGTGCCAGCAGCGCGGACAGGGGCTACGAGCAGTACTTC
clone size: -
J gene: TRBJ2-7
V gene: TRBV9
D gene: TRBD1

CDR3 protein: CAVSDDGLAGGSTDTQYF
CDR3 DNA: TGTGCCGTCAGTGACGACGGACTAGCGGGGGGGAGCACAGATACGCAGTATTTT
clone size: -
J gene: TRBJ2-3
V gene: TRBV10-3
D gene: TRBD2

CDR3 protein: CASSGGTSYEQYF
CDR3 DNA: TGTGCCAGCAGTGGGGGGACCTCCTACGAGCAGTACTTC
clone size: -
J gene: TRBJ2-7
V gene: TRBV25-1
D gene: -

CDR3 protein: CSATQEASLPLNTEAFF
CDR3 DNA: TGCAGTGCAACCCAAGAGGCGTCTCTTCCCTTGAACACTGAAGCTTTCTTT
clone size: -
J gene: TRBJ1-1
V gene: TRBV20-1
D gene: -

CDR3 protein: CSARDPLDTEAFF
CDR3 DNA: TGCAGTGCTAGAGATCCGTTGGACACTGAAGCTTTCTTT
clone size: many
J gene: TRBJ1-1
V gene: TRBV20-1
D gene: -

CDR3 protein: CSVAYRDRRYEQYF
CDR3 DNA: TGCAGCGTTGCATACCGGGACAGAAGGTACGAGCAGTACTTC
clone size: -
J gene: TRBJ2-7
V gene: TRBV29-1
D gene: TRBD1

CDR3 protein: CASGRTRDSPLHF
CDR3 DNA: TGTGCCAGCGGCCGGACACGTGATTCACCCCTCCACTTT
clone size: -
J gene: TRBJ1-6
V gene: TRBV11-2
D gene: -